This T cell receptor beta chain is from a study of T cells in Graves' hyperthyroidism and ophthalmopathy. Study summary: Upon initial diagnosis and before any treatment, peripheral blood was collected.

A few counts support this clonotype. The source of the PBMCs was approximately 10 ml of fresh peripheral blood. The ends lost 4 bases at V and 8 bases at J; junction bases unmatched: 14. The CDR3 loop spans 15 amino acids. Germline assignment: CDR1 DFQATT and CDR2 SNEGSKA (reference sequence). Authors of the study amplified TCR beta CDR3 regions from RNA transcripts. The HTBI set primed first-round TCR CDR3 RT-PCR. TCRdb re-derived calls from the multiplex PCR reads in MiXCR, one entry per CDR3 protein. The table records approximately 690,000 distinct CDR3 sequences, less than 25% of them present only once.

The chain carries TRBV20-1 and TRBJ2-1; the match to TRBD2 covers 7 bases. The sequence came from a man aged 30 to 39 with Graves' ophthalmopathy. Input material: blood. The CDR3, as DNA: TGCAGTGCTACACCTTACGGCGGGAGTAGCGATGAGCAGTTCTTC. Translating it yields CSATPYGGSSDEQFF.